One and the same sample provided the 2 T cell receptor beta chains below, sequenced in a study of shared clonotypes between healthy human individuals. This table comes from immunoSEQ multiplex PCR, and its TCRdb copy is limited to in-frame clones, with some not included. This sample has about 2 million clones; approximately 94% occur once, and the top ten carry around 1.1%. Naive-designated CD8 cells lacked CD45RO, were positively enriched for CCR7, and omitted terminally differentiated effector memory CD45RA+ cells. Sequenced sample: naive CD8+ T cells sorted from blood. These TCRs come from a man aged 18 to 29 in good health.

The chain uses TRBV9 and TRBJ1-1; D remains unclear. The CDR3 contains 13 residues. Germline assignment: CDR1 SGDLS and CDR2 YYNGEE. The V end was cut by 0 bases, the J end by 2 bases, with 5 bases between. CDR3 coding DNA: TGTGCCAGCAGCGTAGCTGACAACACTGAAGCTTTCTTT. Translating gives CASSVADNTEAFF.

The rearrangement links TRBV4-3 to TRBJ2-1, with 7 bases aligning to TRBD1. CDR1 and CDR2 from the germline V gene are LGHNA and YSLEER. The CDR3 consists of 13 residues. Trimming cost V 0 bases and J 13 bases; bases outside gene matches: 6. In nucleotides, the CDR3 is TGCGCCAGCAGCCAAGATTTCGGACAGGCACAGTTCTTC. Translated: CASSQDFGQAQFF.